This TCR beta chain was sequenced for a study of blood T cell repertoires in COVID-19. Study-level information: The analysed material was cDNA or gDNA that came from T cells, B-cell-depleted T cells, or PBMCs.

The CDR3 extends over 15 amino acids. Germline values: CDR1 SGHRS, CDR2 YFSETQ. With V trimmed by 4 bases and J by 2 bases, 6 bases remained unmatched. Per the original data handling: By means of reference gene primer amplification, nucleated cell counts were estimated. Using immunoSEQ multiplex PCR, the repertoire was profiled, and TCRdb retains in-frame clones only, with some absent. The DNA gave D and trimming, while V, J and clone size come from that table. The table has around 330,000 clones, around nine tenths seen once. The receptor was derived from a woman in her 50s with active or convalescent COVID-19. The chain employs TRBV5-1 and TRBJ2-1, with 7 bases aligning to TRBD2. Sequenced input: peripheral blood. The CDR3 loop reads CASSLSGEPYNEQFF. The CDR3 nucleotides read TGCGCCAGCAGCCTCAGCGGGGAACCCTACAATGAGCAGTTCTTC.